This T cell receptor (beta chain) was identified during a study of T cells in Graves' hyperthyroidism and ophthalmopathy (dated by TCRdb to about 2019). As for the study more broadly: Peripheral blood samples were taken at initial diagnosis, before any treatment was given. Prospective prediction of ophthalmopathy was tested in an independent validation cohort of 18 to 20 hyperthyroidism patients and 17 patients who later progressed to ophthalmopathy. TCR Vbeta CDR3 sequencing of some 140 peripheral blood samples (under 45 ophthalmopathy, roughly 72 hyperthyroidism and approximately 17 progressor patients) is reported in the paper. To identify TCR V-J signatures that set the groups apart, the researchers used a discovery cohort of 100 or so patients, made up of roughly 40 with Graves' ophthalmopathy and about 60 with stable Graves' hyperthyroidism. The 100 discovery patients were randomly divided into training and test sets at a 7:3 ratio. Following sampling, methimazole starting at 30 mg daily was given to hyperthyroidism patients, and high-dose intravenous methylprednisolone was given to ophthalmopathy patients. Thyroid tissue and blood T-cell repertoires from six Graves' hyperthyroidism patients were also compared in the study. Results the study describes overall, beyond this receptor: In validation, progression to ophthalmopathy was predicted by the model with around 71% sensitivity and roughly 76% specificity, a median of 6.5 months before onset. In cross-validation, a model built on a 13 V-J signature told ophthalmopathy apart from stable hyperthyroidism with under 90% sensitivity and around 81% specificity, and in testing the same model reached 80%/75%. Sample size was not statistically predetermined, and blinding of investigators to group allocation was not performed. Most expanded thyroid clonotypes (frequency above 0.001) were also detected in blood, suggesting blood repertoires may reflect thyroid immune responses.

Amplification of TCR beta CDR3 regions was carried out from RNA transcripts. The TCR CDR3 was subjected to a first round of RT-PCR using the HTBI primer set and the Qiagen OneStep RT-PCR kit. The libraries were constructed in a second round of multiplex PCR and then size-selected and purified. Sequencing of the libraries was done on an Illumina HiSeq2000 using paired-end 100 bp reads. As for the authors' bioinformatics: SOAPnuke was used to process the raw data, with reads discarded if the reads contained adapters or uncalled bases, had a mean Phred below 15, or lacked an exact constant-primer or identifier match. COPE v1.2.5 was used to merge high-quality paired reads, and clonotypes were defined as unique nucleotide sequences. MiTCR v1.1 was used to align the clonotypes against IMGT TRBV, TRBD and TRBJ reference segments. The analysis was restricted to V-J combinations with a frequency above 0.0001, which together covered 98% to 99.2% of the repertoires. A TCS score was defined as the ratio of F50 (clonal expansion) to E x V (chaos), with BLOSUM62-based TCRdist applied between CDR3 peptides within each V-J. Welch's t-statistics and random forest reduced 514 V-J features to 13, which were used in a naive Bayes classifier (R e1071). The public reads were run again by TCRdb, first through fastp at Q25 and then through MiXCR, and only productive beta chains were kept. When rows share a CDR3 protein, they turn into one entry using the most common DNA and genes. TCRdb's processing, not the study's, gives the V and J calls here. This sample is represented by 500,000 or so distinct CDR3 sequences; 15% to 20% of them were singletons. The ten top clones hold approximately 15% of the sample.

The table lists this clonotype with many counts. What this receptor recognizes is not known. Per-base qualities were not stored, and no clone one base away is much larger. The CDR3 numbers 19 residues from cysteine through phenylalanine. Of the read, only the CDR3 DNA is kept; its 57 bases are in frame from base 1. From V the trimming removes 5 bases and from J it removes 0 bases, while the gene matches leave 20 bases of the junction unaccounted for. The germline V gene encodes CDR1 GTSNPN and CDR2 SVGIG (reference sequence). Ophthalmopathy patients had moderately to severely active disease, Clinical Activity Score of at least 3, NOSPECS grade of at least 4, and duration under 3 months. Any patient with an uncontrolled infection, another autoimmune disease, pregnancy or lactation was excluded. Clinical symptoms, serum thyroxine and TRAb, thyroid ultrasound, and orbital computed tomography formed the basis for the diagnoses. Ficoll-Paque density gradient centrifugation was used to isolate PBMCs from approximately 10 ml of fresh peripheral blood. Total RNA was extracted using Trizol reagent, and RNA quality was assessed on an Agilent 2100 Bioanalyzer.

Sequencing input: blood. The chain is encoded by TRBV30 joined to TRBJ1-1; 8 middle bases align to TRBD1. The TCR sequence derives from a woman aged 18-30 years with Graves' ophthalmopathy. The sequenced DNA is TGTGCCTGGCAAGGTAAGATCCGGGACAGGAGAGCAATGAACACTGAAGCTTTCTTT. The resulting protein is CAWQGKIRDRRAMNTEAFF. Where the CDR3 stops, the reference TRBV30 and TRBJ1-1 genes take over; the full variable domain is SQTIHQWPATLVQPVGSPLSLECTVEGTSNPNLYWYRQAAGRGLQLLFYSVGIGQISSEVPQNLSASRPQDRQFILSSKKLLLSDSGFYLCAWQGKIRDRRAMNTEAFFGQGTRLTVV.